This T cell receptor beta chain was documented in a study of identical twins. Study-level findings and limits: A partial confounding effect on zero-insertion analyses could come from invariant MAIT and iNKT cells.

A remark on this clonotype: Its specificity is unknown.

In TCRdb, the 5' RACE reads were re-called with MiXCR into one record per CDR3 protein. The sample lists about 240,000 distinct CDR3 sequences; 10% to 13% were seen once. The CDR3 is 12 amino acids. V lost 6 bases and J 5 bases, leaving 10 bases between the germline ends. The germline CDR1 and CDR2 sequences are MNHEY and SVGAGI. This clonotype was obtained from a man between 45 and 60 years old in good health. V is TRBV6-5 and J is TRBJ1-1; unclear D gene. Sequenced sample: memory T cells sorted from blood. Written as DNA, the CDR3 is TGTGCCAGCAGGTTGGGGAGGACTGAAGCTTTCTTT. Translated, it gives CASRLGRTEAFF.